Shown below are 25 T cell receptor beta chains from a single sample sequenced in a study of CD8+CD57+ T cells in acquired aplastic anemia. In patients chosen for sequencing, flow cytometry had shown CD8+CD57+ cell expansion. TCR beta VDJ and CDR3 were profiled, and genomic DNA was the template. MiXCR, run by TCRdb on the reads, gives a single entry per CDR3 protein. The table has about 120,000 distinct CDR3 sequences, approximately 50% seen once. The specimen was sorted CD4+, CD8+, or CD8+CD57+ T cells (not recorded which) from PBMCs. The receptors stem from a human donor with aplastic anemia.

The chain has TRBV4-2 and TRBJ2-7, with D hard to call. The germline CDR1 and CDR2 sequences are LGHNA and YNFKEQ. The CDR3 extends over 16 amino acids. V was cut by 0 bases and J by 4 bases, with 16 bases left in between. Here the CDR3 reads CASSQEGSRWGYEQYF. The CDR3 DNA sequence: TGTGCCAGCAGCCAAGAAGGTAGCCGGTGGGGATACGAGCAGTACTTC.

This clonotype was found many times. The V and J genes are TRBV9 and TRBJ2-3; 9 positions match TRBD2. The V gene's germline CDR1 is SGDLS and CDR2 YYNGEE. The CDR3 length is 15 residues. After removal of 0 bases from V and 6 bases from J, the junction contained 5 bases not matched to a gene. The CDR3 here is CASSVVGTSYDTQYF. As DNA, the CDR3 is TGTGCCAGCAGCGTAGTTGGGACTAGCTATGATACGCAGTATTTT.

The rearrangement uses TRBV20-1 and TRBJ2-7; 11 bases map to TRBD2. The germline V gene encodes CDR1 DFQATT and CDR2 SNEGSKA (reference sequence). Trimming at V came to 6 bases and at J to 1 base, leaving 8 bases not matched to a gene. This CDR3 is built from 15 residues. In DNA, the CDR3 is TGCAGTGCGCACCAAACTAGCGGGAGATCCTACGAGCAGTACTTC. Its protein is CSAHQTSGRSYEQYF.

As concerns this clonotype: A read error is possible here, since a much larger clone lies one base away. The V call is TRBV15, the J call TRBJ1-3; D perhaps matches TRBD1 (5 bases). Germline V gene data show CDR1 as LNHNV and CDR2 as YYDKDF (reference sequence). This CDR3 is built from 15 residues. V was clipped by 0 bases and J by 1 base, with 7 bases between them. The CDR3 sequence: CATSRDWGSGNTIYF. DNA of the CDR3: TGTGCCACCAGCAGAGATTGGGGGTCTGGAAACACCATATATTTT.

The chain employs TRBV7-6 and TRBJ2-7; D gene unclear. V lost 5 bases, J lost 6 bases, and 11 bases lay in between. Germline loops: CDR1 SGHVS, CDR2 FNYEAQ. This CDR3 region has 12 residues. The CDR3 spells CASSIDSREQYF. CDR3 in DNA: TGTGCCAGCAGCATTGACTCCCGCGAGCAGTACTTC.

The chain uses TRBV12-5 and TRBJ1-4; D unresolved. Germline values: CDR1 LGHNT, CDR2 FRNRAP. The V gene lost 4 bases and the J gene lost 5 bases, with 17 bases spanning the gap. This CDR3 comprises 16 residues. The CDR3 sequence: CASGWYRHRENEKLFF. CDR3 bases: TGTGCTAGTGGTTGGTATCGGCACCGGGAAAATGAAAAACTGTTTTTT.

This sequence joins TRBV9 and TRBJ2-1, with D hard to call. V lost 10 bases and J lost 8, with 4 bases in between. CDR3 length: 8 residues. Germline V CDR1 and CDR2: SGDLS, YYNGEE. This CDR3 reads CAQDEQFF. Written as DNA, the CDR3 is TGTGCCCAGGATGAGCAGTTCTTC.

The chain has TRBV2 and TRBJ1-5, with unresolved D. The ends were cut back, 2 bases at V and 0 bases at J, with 5 bases in the middle. Germline V CDR1 and CDR2: SNHLY, FYNNEI. The CDR3 is 14 amino acids. In nucleotides, the CDR3 is TGTGCCAGCAGTGAACGGTATAGCAATCAGCCCCAGCATTTT. It yields the protein CASSERYSNQPQHF.

The chain recombines TRBV2 with TRBJ1-2, with TRBD1 matching over 7 bases. CDR3 length: 15 amino acids. With V trimmed by 8 bases and J by 0 bases, 9 bases remained unmatched. Germline lookup yields CDR1 SNHLY and CDR2 FYNNEI. The CDR3 loop is CASGRDSGANYGYTF. DNA for the CDR3: TGTGCCAGCGGTAGGGACAGTGGAGCTAACTATGGCTACACCTTC.

This clonotype was detected many times. The chain couples TRBV10-3 to TRBJ2-3, with TRBD2 matching over 8 bases. The germline V gene encodes CDR1 ENHRY and CDR2 SYGVKD. CDR3 size: 16 residues. V dropped 0 bases and J dropped 4; count of bases not matched to a gene: 6. CDR3 residues: CAISESSGRGPDTQYF. DNA of the CDR3: TGTGCCATCAGTGAGTCCAGCGGGAGAGGCCCAGATACGCAGTATTTT.

This clonotype was recorded at least ten times. The chain uses TRBV13 and TRBJ2-1, with 10 positions matching TRBD2. V shed 0 bases and J 8 bases; nucleotides not matched to a gene: 1. Germline V lookup: CDR1 PRHDT, CDR2 FYEKMQ (reference sequence). The CDR3 consists of 14 residues. CDR3 sequence (DNA): TGTGCCAGCAGCTTAGGGCTAGCGGGGGATGAGCAGTTCTTC. It is translated as CASSLGLAGDEQFF. Full variable domain (missing parts from reference TRBV13 and TRBJ2-1): AAGVIQSPRHLIKEKRETATLKCYPIPRHDTVYWYQQGPGQDPQFLISFYEKMQSDKGSIPDRFSAQQFSDYHSELNMSSLELGDSALYFCASSLGLAGDEQFFGPGTRLTVL.

This clonotype appeared many times. This chain joins TRBV7-8 and TRBJ2-5; D is possibly TRBD2 (6 bases). V was pared by 2 bases and J by 4 bases, with 14 bases between. Germline V gene lookup returns CDR1 SGHVS and CDR2 FQNEAQ. The CDR3 has 15 amino acids. CDR3 region: CASSLWREVGETQYF. The CDR3, as DNA: TGTGCCAGCAGCTTATGGAGGGAAGTTGGAGAGACCCAGTACTTC. The whole variable domain, filled in from reference TRBV7-8 and TRBJ2-5, reads GAGVSQSPRYKVAKRGQDVALRCDPISGHVSLFWYQQALGQGPEFLTYFQNEAQLDKSGLPSDRFFAERPEGSVSTLKIQRTQQEDSAVYLCASSLWREVGETQYFGPGTRLLVL.

The rearrangement uses TRBV7-8 and TRBJ2-7, with 7 bases fitting TRBD1. CDR1 is SGHVS and CDR2 is FQNEAQ in the germline V gene. There are 13 residues in the CDR3. With V trimmed by 5 bases and J by 2 bases, 3 bases remained unmatched. CDR3 in amino acids: CASSVDRAYEQYF. In nucleotides, the CDR3 is TGTGCCAGCAGCGTCGACAGGGCCTACGAGCAGTACTTC.

The chain has TRBV20-1 and TRBJ1-2, with D unresolved. The CDR3 loop spans 18 amino acids. CDR1 DFQATT and CDR2 SNEGSKA come from the germline V gene (reference sequence). The germline V and J ends were trimmed by 0 bases and 4 bases, with 24 bases remaining between them. The CDR3 nucleotides read TGCAGTGCTAGAGATACCCGACTAGCGGAGCTGCGAGTCTATGGCTACACCTTC. This gives the protein CSARDTRLAELRVYGYTF.

This sequence joins TRBV14 and TRBJ2-7; 7 positions match TRBD1. The germline V gene encodes CDR1 SGHDN and CDR2 FVKESK. J gave up 2 bases and V 3 bases, and 1 base lay outside the gene matches. This CDR3 comprises 13 residues. The CDR3 loop is CASSQGTAYEQYF. The CDR3 nucleotides are TGTGCCAGCAGCCAGGGGACAGCCTACGAGCAGTACTTC.

The rearrangement joins TRBV2 to TRBJ1-6; D gene unclear. The germline V gene encodes CDR1 SNHLY and CDR2 FYNNEI. Trimming removed 6 bases at V and 5 bases at J, with 14 bases between. This CDR3 is 15 amino acids long. Written as DNA, the CDR3 is TGTGCCAGCAGCACGACGGGCGGTAATAATTCACCCCTCCACTTT. It specifies CASSTTGGNNSPLHF.

The V gene is TRBV7-9, the J gene TRBJ1-2; D is unclear. V was trimmed by 5 bases and J by 3 bases, leaving 10 bases between them. This CDR3 comprises 13 residues. Looked up from germline, CDR1 is SEHNR and CDR2 is FQNEAQ (reference sequence). CDR3 nucleotide sequence: TGTGCCAGCAGCCCGCCCAGCCACTATGGCTACACCTTC. It yields the protein CASSPPSHYGYTF.

The rearrangement links TRBV10-3 to TRBJ1-1; D might be TRBD1 (5 bases). V lost 4 bases and J 4 bases, leaving 13 bases between the germline ends. Germline lookup yields CDR1 ENHRY and CDR2 SYGVKD. The CDR3 loop spans 14 amino acids. The DNA for the CDR3 is TGTGCCATCAGTGCCGAGGGGCGTCTCACTGAAGCTTTCTTT. This encodes CAISAEGRLTEAFF.

CDR3 DNA: TGTGCCAGCAGCTTGGACAGGGAAACTGAAGCTTTCTTT. This codes for CASSLDRETEAFF. The chain has TRBV7-2 and TRBJ1-1; 8 positions agree with TRBD1. The CDR3 loop spans 13 amino acids. The J segment lost 5 bases and the V segment lost 3 bases, leaving 2 bases of the junction unmatched. Per germline, CDR1 SGHTA and CDR2 FQGNSA.

The sample holds one count of this clonotype. J is TRBJ2-5 and V is TRBV5-5; 8 nucleotides match TRBD2. The CDR3 consists of 15 residues. The germline V gene has CDR1 SGHKS and CDR2 YYEKEE (reference sequence). The junction had 9 bases not matched to a gene; V was cut back by 2 bases and J by 6 bases. The DNA of the CDR3 is TGTGCCAGCAGCTTAGAGGGCGGGGGGTCGAAGACCCAGTACTTC. It specifies CASSLEGGGSKTQYF. Full variable domain (outside the CDR3, taken from reference TRBV5-5 and TRBJ2-5): DAGVTQSPTHLIKTRGQQVTLRCSPISGHKSVSWYQQVLGQGPQFIFQYYEKEERGRGNFPDRFSARQFPNYSSELNVNALLLGDSALYLCASSLEGGGSKTQYFGPGTRLLVL.

On this clonotype: This sequence may be a read error, since a much larger clone differs from it by one base. CDR3 nucleotides: TGCAGTGCGGACTCCGGGACTGACGCAGATACGCAGTATTTT. The encoded protein is CSADSGTDADTQYF. The chain uses TRBV20-1 and TRBJ2-3, with TRBD2 as a possible D gene (6 bases). V shed 6 bases and J shed 4 bases, with 17 bases lying between them. The CDR3 length is 14 residues. Germline assignment: CDR1 DFQATT and CDR2 SNEGSKA (reference sequence).

The chain links TRBV5-4 to TRBJ2-5; D not certain. Germline CDR1 SGHNT, CDR2 YYREEE (reference sequence). The CDR3 is 13 residues long. Trimming took off 5 bases at V and 5 bases at J, with 13 bases between the two ends. CDR3 coding DNA: TGTGCCAGCAGTTCAGATACCCCGGAGACCCAGTACTTC. Residues: CASSSDTPETQYF.

J is TRBJ2-2 and V is TRBV3-1; unclear D gene. V shed 2 bases and J shed 6 bases, with 7 bases lying between them. The length of the CDR3 is 13 residues. The germline CDR1 and CDR2 sequences are LGHDT and YNNKEL (reference sequence). The chain's CDR3 is CASSQSMAGELFF. In DNA form, the CDR3 reads TGTGCCAGCAGCCAATCGATGGCCGGGGAGCTGTTTTTT.

The chain recombines TRBV14 with TRBJ2-7; 10 bases are a match to TRBD2. V gave up 9 bases and J gave up 3 bases; unmatched junction bases: 11. CDR3 length: 15 residues. Looked up from germline, CDR1 is SGHDN and CDR2 is FVKESK. The chain's CDR3 is CARKGLAGDVYEQYF. The CDR3 DNA sequence: TGTGCCAGAAAAGGGCTAGCGGGAGATGTCTACGAGCAGTACTTC.

The rearrangement links TRBV20-1 to TRBJ2-3; tentative D call: TRBD1 (7 bases). V lost 6 bases, J lost 1 base, and 14 bases lay in between. In germline, CDR1 is DFQATT, CDR2 SNEGSKA (reference sequence). The CDR3 is made up of 14 amino acids. CDR3 sequence reads: CSAPDRRGTDTQYF. CDR3 DNA: TGCAGTGCCCCGGACAGGAGGGGCACAGATACGCAGTATTTT.